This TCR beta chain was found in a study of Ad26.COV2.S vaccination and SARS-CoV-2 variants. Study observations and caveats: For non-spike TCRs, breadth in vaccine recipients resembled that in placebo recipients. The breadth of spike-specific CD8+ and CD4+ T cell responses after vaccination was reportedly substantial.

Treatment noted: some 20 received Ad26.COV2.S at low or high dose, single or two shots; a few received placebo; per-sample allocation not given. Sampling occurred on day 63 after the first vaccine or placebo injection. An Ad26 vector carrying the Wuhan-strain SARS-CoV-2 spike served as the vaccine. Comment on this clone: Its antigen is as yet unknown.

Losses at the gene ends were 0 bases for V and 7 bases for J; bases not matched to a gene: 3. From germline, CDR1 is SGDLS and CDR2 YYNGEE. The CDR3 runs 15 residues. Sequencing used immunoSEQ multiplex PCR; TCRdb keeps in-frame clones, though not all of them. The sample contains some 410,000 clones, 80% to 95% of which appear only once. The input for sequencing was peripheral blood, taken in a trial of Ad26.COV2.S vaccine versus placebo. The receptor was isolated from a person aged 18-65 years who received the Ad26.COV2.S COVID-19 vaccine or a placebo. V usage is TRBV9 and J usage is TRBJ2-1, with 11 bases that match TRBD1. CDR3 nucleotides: TGTGCCAGCAGCGTAGAGGACAGGGGGCCAAATGAGCAGTTCTTC. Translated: CASSVEDRGPNEQFF.